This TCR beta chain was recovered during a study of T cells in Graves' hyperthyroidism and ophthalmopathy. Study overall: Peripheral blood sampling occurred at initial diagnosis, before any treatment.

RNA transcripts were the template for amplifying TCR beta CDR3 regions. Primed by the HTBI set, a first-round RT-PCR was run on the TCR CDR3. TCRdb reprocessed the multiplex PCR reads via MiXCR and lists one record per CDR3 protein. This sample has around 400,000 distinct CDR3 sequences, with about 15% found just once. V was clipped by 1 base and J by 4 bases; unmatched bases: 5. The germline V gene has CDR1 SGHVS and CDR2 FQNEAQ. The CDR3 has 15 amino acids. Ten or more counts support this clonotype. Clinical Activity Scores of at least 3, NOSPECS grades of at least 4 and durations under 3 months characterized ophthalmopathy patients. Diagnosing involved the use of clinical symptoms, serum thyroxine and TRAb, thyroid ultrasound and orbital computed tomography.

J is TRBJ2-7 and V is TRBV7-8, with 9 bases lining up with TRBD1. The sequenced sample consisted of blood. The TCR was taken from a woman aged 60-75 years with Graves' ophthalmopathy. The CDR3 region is CASSLVQGARYEQYF. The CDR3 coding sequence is TGTGCCAGCAGCTTAGTACAGGGGGCAAGATACGAGCAGTACTTC.